The sequence of this TCR beta chain was determined in a study of shared clonotypes between healthy human individuals (dated by TCRdb to about 2020). A note on the overall study: The cohort comprised a couple of women and a few men aged 18 to 49 years. Per donor, three plates each were used for CD4 naive and CD4 memory, two for CD8 naive, and one for CD8 memory. The study deeply sequenced blood TCR repertoires of several healthy adults to estimate repertoire size and the extent of clonotype sharing between individuals. To increase sequencing depth and limit assay-specific biases, TCR repertoire library preparation and sequencing were carried out by different laboratories using diverse techniques. Leukapheresis yielded between about 0.85 and 9 billion PBMCs per donor.

The donors were healthy, HIV-negative adults who had no recently reported acute infections or vaccinations. Every donor was a Caucasian adult living in Nashville, Tennessee, USA. CD4+ T cells were enriched by magnetic negative selection; naive cells were then positively selected on CD45RA, and the negative fraction formed the memory subset. After blood collection by leukapheresis, PBMCs were isolated using Ficoll-Histopaque density gradient centrifugation and then cryopreserved in the vapor phase of liquid nitrogen. Purity and quantity of every magnetically sorted T cell population were checked by analytical flow cytometry. Each sorted fraction had its genomic DNA isolated and then quantified by UV absorbance on a Nanodrop 2000c. The CDR3 starts with the cysteine, ends with the phenylalanine, and has 15 residues. Of the read, only the CDR3 DNA is kept; its 45 bases are in frame from base 1. At the junction V is shortened by 4 bases and J by 0 bases, with 10 bases in between. CDR1 is given as SGHVS and CDR2 as FNYEAQ, both from the germline V gene.

Beyond this particular receptor, the publication reports: Pairwise subsampling indicated that sequencing depth was expected to affect the degree of clonotype sharing among donors. Larger estimated clonotype richness was generally found for naive subsets than for memory subsets. When several donors were compared, the shared fraction of clonotypes was about 5.4% for naive CD4, around 3.6% for naive CD8, 2% to 2.5% for memory CD4, and roughly 0.43% for memory CD8. Compared with non-shared clonotypes, the clonotypes found in all four sorted-subset donors had higher generation probabilities. Sampling was limited to blood, and TCR repertoires in tissue likely differ from TCR repertoires in blood. Incomplete sequencing was indicated by rarefaction of sorted-subset datasets, despite the large sequencing depth. The genetic and exposure-history diversity represented was limited by the small number of donors.

Using the deep immunoSEQ assay, TCR CDR3 regions were amplified from genomic DNA by multiplex PCR. Extracted genomic DNA from each cell subset was distributed evenly across all wells of several immunoSEQ 96-well plates, and each plate was treated as a replicate. For sorted subsets, around 200 ng genomic DNA, equal to tens of thousands of T cell genomes, was loaded into each replicate PCR. Purified libraries were measured with a Qubit 3.0 fluorometer, size-checked on a Bioanalyzer 2100, and measured again with the KAPA Library Quantification kit. Every immunoSEQ 96-well plate was sequenced on a dedicated single-read 150-cycle Illumina NextSeq 550 flow cell. Per the original workflow: Because the immunoSEQ output included only junctional sequences and no quality scores, the filtering could not be the same as the filtering used for full-length reads. To assign V/J genes and CDR3, sequences were annotated using PyIR, a Python wrapper for IgBLAST v1.9, with IMGT germline references. Any read was removed if the V/J assignment was weak (E-value above 1e-6), the CDR3 was missing, or the read contained stop codons, out-of-frame junctions, or ambiguous translated residues. V3J clonotypes were defined as sequences sharing the same inferred V gene, J gene, and CDR3 amino acid sequence. The percentage overlap between two repertoires was calculated by dividing the number of shared unique clonotypes by the size of the smaller repertoire. RTK rarefaction, the Chao1 estimator, and Recon v2.1 estimates of unobserved clonotypes were used to assess repertoire richness. Generation probabilities were computed with OLGA for all TCRbeta clonotypes obtained by the gDNA method from several donors. Sourced from immuneACCESS, this table was stored by TCRdb with only in-frame sequences that have V and J called. A share of the clones is absent; for the studies checked, an unresolved V gene accounts for under half, and the remainder has no known explanation. V and J calls and clone size are those listed in that table; D and trimming were worked out from the DNA. The sample data list about 2.5 million clones, and about nine tenths of these were observed just once. The ten largest clones capture about 0.41% of the sample.

This clone appeared a single time. Its antigen is not yet known. Base qualities are missing; no much larger clone stands one base away. This sequence uses TRBV7-6 and TRBJ2-1; the D gene remains uncertain. This clonotype was obtained from a man between 18 and 29 years old in good health. Some clones in this sample may be carry-over from other donors' samples. Sequencing was performed on naive CD4+ T cells from PBMCs. The sample's cell subset or site, from its label and the paper: CD45RA+ positively selected. In nucleotides, the sequence is TGTGCCAGCAGCTCTACGACGAGCTCCTACAATGAGCAGTTCTTC. It encodes CASSSTTSSYNEQFF.